These 21 T cell receptor beta chains came from one sample sequenced in a study of blood T cell repertoires in COVID-19 (dated by TCRdb to about 2020). Library prep was done by the immunoSEQ multiplex PCR assay. TCRdb carries this immuneACCESS record with in-frame sequences only. Its versions omit some clonotypes, under half of them owing to an unresolved V gene in the studies checked, with the rest unexplained. This sample comprises about 270,000 clones, about nine tenths of them detected only once. Clones ranked in the top ten supply roughly a sixth of the sample. Source material: PBMCs or T cells enriched from blood (not recorded which). Receptors were obtained from a young man who had recovered from COVID-19.

The chain couples TRBV3-1 (or the pseudogene TRBV3-2) to TRBJ2-3; 14 nucleotides line up with TRBD2. The CDR3 has 17 amino acids. CDR1 is LGHDT and CDR2 is YNNKEL in the germline V gene (reference sequence). The V gene end was trimmed by 3 bases and the J gene end by 4 bases; junction bases not matched to a gene: 6. In nucleotides, the CDR3 is TGTGCCAGCAGCCAGGGACTAGCGGGAGTATGGGCAGATACGCAGTATTTT. This sequence encodes CASSQGLAGVWADTQYF.

The CDR3 nucleotides are TGTGCCAGCAGTTTCCGGTCACTGGATACGCAGTATTTT. This encodes CASSFRSLDTQYF. The chain has TRBV6-5 and TRBJ2-3, with D unclear. With 4 bases removed from V and 6 bases from J, the gap between germline ends came to 11 bases. The CDR3 is made up of 13 amino acids. CDR1 and CDR2 (germline): MNHEY, SVGAGI.

This chain joins TRBV6-1 and TRBJ1-2, with D possibly being TRBD1 (6 bases). V lost 2 bases, J lost 4 bases, and 11 bases lay in between. The germline V gene encodes CDR1 MNHNS and CDR2 SASEGT. This CDR3 has 14 amino acids. The CDR3: CASSETGIGYGYTF. The CDR3 DNA is TGTGCCAGCAGTGAAACAGGGATCGGCTATGGCTACACCTTC.

The CDR3: CASSSFQNTGELFF. In nucleotides, the CDR3 is TGCGCCAGCAGCTCATTTCAGAACACCGGGGAGCTGTTTTTT. The V and J genes are TRBV5-1 and TRBJ2-2; D ambiguous. The CDR3 has 14 residues. Looked up from germline, CDR1 is SGHRS and CDR2 is YFSETQ. V lost 3 bases and J 1 base, leaving 7 bases between the germline ends.

The chain is built from TRBV5-6 and TRBJ2-1, with 12 nucleotides matching TRBD2. Germline assignment: CDR1 SGHDT and CDR2 YYEEEE. The V gene end was trimmed by 0 bases and the J gene end by 15 bases; junction bases not matched to a gene: 4. The CDR3 has 13 residues. The CDR3 DNA is TGTGCCAGCAGCTTGGGACTAGCGGGAGTGTTGTTCTTC. Its translation is CASSLGLAGVLFF.

The gene calls are TRBV12-5 and TRBJ1-5, with D perhaps TRBD1 (6 bases). This CDR3 contains 15 residues. Germline CDR1 reads LGHNT; CDR2 reads FRNRAP. Trimming stripped 7 bases from V and 7 bases from J, with 20 bases between. CDR3 loop: CASAFRGGEGQPQHF. In DNA form, the CDR3 reads TGTGCTAGTGCCTTCAGGGGTGGGGAAGGACAGCCCCAGCATTTT.

This CDR3 reads CASSYVAGRSSYNEQFF. The CDR3 DNA is TGTGCCAGCAGCTATGTAGCGGGGAGGAGCTCCTACAATGAGCAGTTCTTC. The V call is TRBV3-1 (or the pseudogene TRBV3-2), the J call TRBJ2-1, with 8 bases that match TRBD2. Trimming cost V 5 bases and J 0 bases; bases outside gene matches: 9. Germline CDR1 LGHDT, CDR2 YNNKEL (reference sequence). The CDR3 is 17 residues long.

The V and J genes are TRBV2 and TRBJ1-3, with D hard to call. The CDR3 extends over 14 amino acids. The germline gives CDR1 SNHLY, CDR2 FYNNEI. Trimming pared 0 bases from V and 2 bases from J, leaving 5 bases between. In nucleotides, the CDR3 is TGTGCCAGCAGTGAAGCCCAAACTGGAAACACCATATATTTT. This sequence encodes CASSEAQTGNTIYF. The variable domain in full, completed from reference TRBV2 and TRBJ1-3, reads EPEVTQTPSHQVTQMGQEVILRCVPISNHLYFYWYRQILGQKVEFLVSFYNNEISEKSEIFDDQFSVERPDGSNFTLKIRSTKLEDSAMYFCASSEAQTGNTIYFGEGSWLTVV.

The chain is built from TRBV30 and TRBJ1-2, with 7 nucleotides matching TRBD1. Unmatched junction bases numbered 4, after V lost 2 bases and J lost 7 bases. Germline-derived CDR1 and CDR2 are GTSNPN and SVGIG (reference sequence). This CDR3 is built from 12 residues. The CDR3 DNA sequence: TGTGCCTGGAGTACCACAGGGGTTGGCTACACCTTC. Protein sequence: CAWSTTGVGYTF. Full variable domain (rest looked up from reference TRBV30 and TRBJ1-2): SQTIHQWPATLVQPVGSPLSLECTVEGTSNPNLYWYRQAAGRGLQLLFYSVGIGQISSEVPQNLSASRPQDRQFILSSKKLLLSDSGFYLCAWSTTGVGYTFGSGTRLTVV.

The chain recombines TRBV3-1 (or the pseudogene TRBV3-2) with TRBJ1-1, with D perhaps TRBD1 (5 bases). Germline CDR1 LGHDT, CDR2 YNNKEL (reference sequence). This CDR3 spans 15 amino acids. Trimming removed 0 bases at V and 4 bases at J, with 12 bases between. The CDR3 coding sequence is TGTGCCAGCAGCCAAGAGGGCAGGGTGGCCACTGAAGCTTTCTTT. It is translated as CASSQEGRVATEAFF.

The CDR3 reads CASSRYDQGSRIAFF. The CDR3 DNA follows: TGTGCCAGCAGTAGATACGACCAGGGCTCCAGAATTGCTTTCTTT. The chain employs TRBV28 and TRBJ1-1, with D maybe TRBD1 (5 bases). Germline V lookup: CDR1 MDHEN, CDR2 SYDVKM. The CDR3 runs 15 residues. V lost 5 bases and J lost 11, with 24 bases in between.

The gene calls are TRBV7-3 and TRBJ2-7; 7 nucleotides match TRBD1. This CDR3 spans 13 amino acids. Looked up from germline, CDR1 is SGHTA and CDR2 is FQGTGA. Trimming removed 6 bases from V and 6 bases from J; junction bases left unmatched: 8. The CDR3 nucleotides are TGTGCCAGCAGTCAAGACAGGGTCGGCGAGCAGTACTTC. Translating gives CASSQDRVGEQYF. Drawing the rest from reference TRBV7-3 and TRBJ2-7, the complete variable domain is GAGVSQTPSNKVTEKGKYVELRCDPISGHTALYWYRQSLGQGPEFLIYFQGTGAADDSGLPNDRFFAVRPEGSVSTLKIQRTERGDSAVYLCASSQDRVGEQYFGPGTRLTVT.

V is TRBV7-2 and J is TRBJ2-1, with 7 bases that match TRBD1. V shed 5 bases, J shed 4 bases, and the junction held 2 bases outside the gene matches. Germline assignment: CDR1 SGHTA and CDR2 FQGNSA. The CDR3 is 13 amino acids. CDR3 nucleotide sequence: TGTGCCAGCAGCATGGACAGGTACAATGAGCAGTTCTTC. Residues: CASSMDRYNEQFF.

The chain carries TRBV2 and TRBJ2-1; the match to TRBD1 covers 8 bases. CDR1 is SNHLY and CDR2 is FYNNEI in the germline V gene. The CDR3 has 16 residues. Trimming at V came to 6 bases and at J to 0 bases, leaving 7 bases not matched to a gene. Here the CDR3 reads CASRLGQGGSYNEQFF. The CDR3 nucleotides are TGTGCCAGCAGACTAGGACAGGGAGGCTCCTACAATGAGCAGTTCTTC.

This clone was observed a handful of times. DNA of the CDR3: TGCGCCAGCAGTGAGATCTCCGGGGAGCTGTTTTTT. Translated: CASSEISGELFF. V usage is TRBV10-2 and J usage is TRBJ2-2; no firm D call. Deletions cut 2 bases from V and 6 bases from J, with 4 bases between. Per the germline V gene, CDR1 is WSHSY and CDR2 is SAAADI. The CDR3 sequence is 12 residues long.

The V gene is TRBV28, the J gene TRBJ1-4; maybe TRBD1 (5 bases). The CDR3 length is 13 residues. V lost 5 bases, J lost 4 bases, and 8 bases lay in between. The V gene's germline CDR1 is MDHEN and CDR2 SYDVKM. CDR3 in DNA: TGTGCCAGCAGTGGACACTATAATGAAAAACTGTTTTTT. It specifies CASSGHYNEKLFF.

V usage is TRBV7-9 and J usage is TRBJ1-1; tentatively, D is TRBD1 (6 bases). This CDR3 region has 16 residues. The V end was cut by 5 bases, the J end by 6 bases, with 22 bases between. CDR1 is SEHNR and CDR2 is FQNEAQ in the germline V gene (reference sequence). The CDR3 nucleotides are TGTGCCAGCAGCCCCGCCCTCCCGACAGGTGGACCTGAAGCTTTCTTT. Its protein product is CASSPALPTGGPEAFF. Combining the CDR3 with reference TRBV7-9 and TRBJ1-1 gives the whole variable domain DTGVSQNPRHKITKRGQNVTFRCDPISEHNRLYWYRQTLGQGPEFLTYFQNEAQLEKSRLLSDRFSAERPKGSFSTLEIQRTEQGDSAMYLCASSPALPTGGPEAFFGQGTRLTVV.

This clone was seen only once. The chain recombines TRBV19 with TRBJ1-2; 7 bases line up with TRBD1. CDR3 length equals 13 residues. Unmatched junction bases numbered 5, after V lost 6 bases and J lost 4 bases. The germline CDR1 and CDR2 sequences are LNHDA and SQIVND (reference sequence). The CDR3 DNA reads TGTGCCAGTAGAGACCGGGACAGCTATGGCTACACCTTC. This codes for CASRDRDSYGYTF.

The chain combines TRBV28 with TRBJ1-2; TRBD1 matches at 9 bases. The CDR3 is 17 amino acids. The germline gives CDR1 MDHEN, CDR2 SYDVKM. The junction had 8 bases not matched to a gene; V was cut back by 2 bases and J by 1 base. Here the CDR3 DNA reads TGTGCCAGCAGTTTAGTGGGACAGGGTTCGGTTAACTATGGCTACACCTTC. Its protein is CASSLVGQGSVNYGYTF.

The J gene is TRBJ2-3, the V gene TRBV3-1 (or the pseudogene TRBV3-2), with TRBD1 matching 7 bases. The trim removed 4 bases at V and 4 bases at J, leaving 2 bases unmatched. Germline CDR1 LGHDT, CDR2 YNNKEL (reference sequence). This CDR3 comprises 13 residues. The CDR3: CASSPTGADTQYF. CDR3 in DNA: TGTGCCAGCAGCCCTACAGGGGCAGATACGCAGTATTTT.

The chain couples TRBV7-3 to TRBJ2-3; 7 bases are a match to TRBD2. CDR3 length: 19 residues. With V trimmed by 0 bases and J by 4 bases, 16 bases remained unmatched. CDR1 is SGHTA, CDR2 FQGTGA, per germline. CDR3 coding DNA: TGTGCCAGCAGCTTAACCCCAAGTACCGGCGGGAGAGGTGCAGATACGCAGTATTTT. Its translation: CASSLTPSTGGRGADTQYF.